Listed here is a single TCR beta chain. The sample originates from a study of blood T cell repertoires in COVID-19. Looking at the study overall: Donors in the United States, Italy and Spain gave samples during acute or convalescent COVID-19.

As handled by the study authors: Counts of nucleated cells, estimated from reference gene primer amplification, were obtained. The table came from immunoSEQ multiplex PCR; TCRdb's copy has only in-frame clones and leaves some out. Clone size and V and J calls were adopted from that table, with D and trimming inferred from the DNA. The data contain 150,000 to 200,000 clones, about four fifths of them singletons. Enrolled through a virtual design, the participants were between roughly 18 and 90 years of age and came from 24 US areas. In Cohort 3, a recovered donor had either two negative PCRs, clearance, or symptom resolution. The sequence came from an older woman who had recovered from COVID-19. Source material: PBMCs or T cells enriched from blood (not recorded which).

The CDR3 sequence: CAWTRGGSRDTQYF. The CDR3 DNA reads as TGTGCCTGGACCCGCGGGGGGTCTCGGGATACGCAGTATTTT. The gene calls are TRBV30 and TRBJ2-3, with 8 nucleotides matching TRBD2. The J segment lost 6 bases and the V segment lost 4 bases, leaving 9 bases of the junction unmatched. Germline CDR1 is GTSNPN and CDR2 is SVGIG (reference sequence). This CDR3 comprises 14 residues.